The 9 T cell receptor beta chains presented below share a single source sample, sequenced in a study of a mutant IDH1 vaccine in newly diagnosed glioma. Measured with immunoSEQ multiplex PCR; TCRdb has only the in-frame clones, and not every one. In the table there are roughly 60,000 clones, roughly 81% of which are singletons. Regarding time point: week 23, last vaccination. Every single dose of the vaccine, 300 ug of mutant IDH1 20-mer peptide, came with topical imiquimod. Their recognized antigens are unknown. The sample here was PBMCs, taken from a glioma patient whose treatment included an IDH1 peptide vaccine. Source of these receptors: a man under 40 with glioma.

Of note for this clone: At one boundary the junction diverges from the germline segment, which might be a read error. Other DNA sequences from this sample encode an identical CDR3 as well. The chain couples TRBV7-9 to TRBJ1-1; no clear D. Germline loops: CDR1 SEHNR, CDR2 FQNEAQ (reference sequence). This CDR3 comprises 15 residues. The CDR3 DNA reads as TGTGCCAGCAGCCTAGCGTCGTGGTACGTTCCTGAAGCTTTCTTT. This encodes CASSLASWYVPEAFF. The full variable domain, its missing parts supplied by reference TRBV7-9 and TRBJ1-1, is DTGVSQNPRHKITKRGQNVTFRCDPISEHNRLYWYRQTLGQGPEFLTYFQNEAQLEKSRLLSDRFSAERPKGSFSTLEIQRTEQGDSAMYLCASSLASWYVPEAFFGQGTRLTVV.

In its sample, this clone was seen a few times. V and J are TRBV2 and TRBJ1-1, with D perhaps TRBD1 (5 bases). The ends were cut back, 8 bases at V and 1 base at J, with 11 bases in the middle. The CDR3 spans 13 residues. Germline-derived CDR1 and CDR2 are SNHLY and FYNNEI. Here the CDR3 reads CASGRQKNTEAFF. DNA for the CDR3: TGTGCCAGCGGACGACAGAAGAACACTGAAGCTTTCTTT.

CDR3 sequence: CASSLGTAGEKLFF. CDR3 sequence (DNA): TGTGCCAGCAGCTTGGGGACAGCAGGAGAAAAACTGTTTTTT. This sequence joins TRBV5-6 and TRBJ1-4; a weak D match, TRBD1 (6 bases). CDR3 length: 14 residues. With 0 bases removed from V and 8 bases from J, the gap between germline ends came to 11 bases. Germline V gene data show CDR1 as SGHDT and CDR2 as YYEEEE.

The chain is built from TRBV5-1 and TRBJ2-6; D call uncertain. This CDR3 has 18 residues. Germline values: CDR1 SGHRS, CDR2 YFSETQ. Trimming cost V 3 bases and J 1 base, with 17 bases left between them. CDR3 amino acids: CASSSLIVASSGANVLTF. For the CDR3, the DNA is TGCGCCAGCAGCTCGCTTATCGTGGCCTCGTCTGGGGCCAACGTCCTGACTTTC.

The chain employs TRBV4-1 and TRBJ2-3; possibly TRBD1 for D (5 bases). V was shortened by 0 bases and J by 0 bases, with 13 bases between the two germline ends. The CDR3 sequence is 17 residues long. Germline loops: CDR1 MGHRA, CDR2 YSYEKL. Here the CDR3 reads CASSQEVGAVSTDTQYF. The CDR3 DNA follows: TGCGCCAGCAGCCAAGAGGTTGGGGCAGTAAGCACAGATACGCAGTATTTT.

V usage is TRBV7-9 and J usage is TRBJ2-7; 12 bases match TRBD2. The CDR3 is made up of 15 amino acids. Trimming cost V 5 bases and J 2 bases; bases outside gene matches: 4. In germline, CDR1 is SEHNR, CDR2 FQNEAQ (reference sequence). CDR3: CASSDSSGGAYEQYF. The DNA of the CDR3 is TGTGCCAGCAGCGACTCTAGCGGGGGGGCCTACGAGCAGTACTTC.

This clone appeared a few times. This sequence joins TRBV6-1 and TRBJ1-5; D not certain. The CDR3 has 16 residues. Per germline, CDR1 MNHNS and CDR2 SASEGT. Trimming took 1 base from V and 0 from J, leaving 10 bases between them. The CDR3 nucleotides read TGTGCCAGCAGTGAAGAACCATCTAATAGCAATCAGCCCCAGCATTTT. Residues: CASSEEPSNSNQPQHF.

This chain uses TRBV6-1 with TRBJ2-1; TRBD1 matches 9 bases. The CDR3 sequence is 16 residues long. CDR1 and CDR2 (germline): MNHNS, SASEGT. V lost 5 bases, J lost 2 bases, and 7 bases stayed unmatched. The CDR3 DNA sequence: TGTGCCAGCAGTCAAGATGGACAGGGGCCCTACAATGAGCAGTTCTTC. Protein product: CASSQDGQGPYNEQFF.

The table lists this clone with a count of one. The chain recombines TRBV19 with TRBJ2-6, with D unclear. CDR3 length: 15 residues. Trimming shortened V by 2 bases and J by 1 base, and 6 bases separated the two germline ends. CDR1 is LNHDA, CDR2 SQIVND, per germline (reference sequence). CDR3 coding DNA: TGTGCCAGTAGTATAAGAGCTTCTGGGGCCAACGTCCTGACTTTC. The encoded protein is CASSIRASGANVLTF.